This TCR beta chain derives from a study of blood T cell repertoires in COVID-19. Study-level background: T cells, B-cell-depleted T cells, or PBMCs supplied cDNA or gDNA.

In assigning cohorts, the study relied on participant-reported clinical history. The data were produced by immunoSEQ multiplex PCR, yet TCRdb's version contains in-frame clones alone and is incomplete. The table records roughly 200,000 clones, 85% to 90% of them present only once. This CDR3 has 14 amino acids. Germline CDR1 and CDR2: SGHKS and YYEKEE (reference sequence). V was trimmed by 0 bases and J by 2 bases, leaving 8 bases between them. The origin of this receptor is a woman in her 30s with acute COVID-19. The specimen sequenced was PBMCs or T cells enriched from blood (not recorded which). J is TRBJ2-5 and V is TRBV5-5, with TRBD1 as a possible D gene (5 bases). DNA of the CDR3: TGTGCCAGCAGCTTGGGGGGCGATCAAGAGACCCAGTACTTC. Translated: CASSLGGDQETQYF.